This TCR beta chain was observed in a study of cytomegalovirus exposure and HLA in healthy donors. Study context: Around 200 million T cells yielded approximately 100 million unique TCR beta sequences, as an earlier analysis found.

Findings and caveats of the study: Cytomegalovirus association was assigned to under 200 TCR beta chains. Later analysis identified a missense DCLRE1C variant that was linked to TCR beta V- and J-gene trimming. Earlier findings revealed that most TCR beta V segments proved productive either about 87% or about 30% of the time.

Germline V gene lookup returns CDR1 MRHNA and CDR2 SNTAGT. Trimming pared 4 bases from V and 8 bases from J, leaving 12 bases between. The CDR3 has 13 amino acids. As for this clone: The antigen is not known.

In the PCR, 60 Vbeta and 13 Jbeta primers were used. Using immunoSEQ multiplex PCR, the repertoire was profiled, and TCRdb retains in-frame clones only, with some absent. The table lists fewer than 150,000 clones, approximately 76% of them singletons. This chain uses TRBV6-4 with TRBJ2-1, with unresolved D. This TCR was sampled from a man in his fifties in good health and CMV-seropositive. The sample taken for sequencing was PBMCs. The CDR3 nucleotides read TGTGCCAGCAGTGGCAACAGTGGCGATGAGCAGTTCTTC. Protein sequence: CASSGNSGDEQFF.